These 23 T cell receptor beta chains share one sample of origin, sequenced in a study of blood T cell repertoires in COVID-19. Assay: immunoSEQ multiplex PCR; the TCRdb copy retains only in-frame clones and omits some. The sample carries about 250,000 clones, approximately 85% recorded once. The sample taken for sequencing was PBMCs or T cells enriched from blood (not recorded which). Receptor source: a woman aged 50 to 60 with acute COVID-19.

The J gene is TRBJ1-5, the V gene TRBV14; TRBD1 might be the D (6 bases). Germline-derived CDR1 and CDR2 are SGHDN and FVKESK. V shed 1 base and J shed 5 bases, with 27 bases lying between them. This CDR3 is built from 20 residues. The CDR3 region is CASSQVNLAGARGVDQPQHF. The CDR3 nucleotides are TGTGCCAGCAGCCAAGTAAATTTAGCAGGGGCGCGGGGGGTTGATCAGCCCCAGCATTTT. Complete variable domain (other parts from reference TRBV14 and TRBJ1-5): EAGVTQFPSHSVIEKGQTVTLRCDPISGHDNLYWYRRVMGKEIKFLLHFVKESKQDESGMPNNRFLAERTGGTYSTLKVQPAELEDSGVYFCASSQVNLAGARGVDQPQHFGDGTRLSIL.

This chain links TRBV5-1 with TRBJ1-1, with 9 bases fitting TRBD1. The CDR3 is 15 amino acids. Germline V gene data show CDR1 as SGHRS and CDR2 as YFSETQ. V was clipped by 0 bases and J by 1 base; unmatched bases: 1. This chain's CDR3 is CASSLETGGNTEAFF. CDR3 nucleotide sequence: TGCGCCAGCAGCTTGGAGACAGGGGGGAACACTGAAGCTTTCTTT.

The CDR3 region is CASSVQGENRYEQYF. The CDR3 DNA follows: TGTGCCAGCAGCGTACAGGGGGAAAACCGCTACGAGCAGTACTTC. The chain couples TRBV9 to TRBJ2-7; 7 bases agree with TRBD1. Germline-derived CDR1 and CDR2 are SGDLS and YYNGEE. CDR3 length equals 15 residues. After removal of 1 base from V and 3 bases from J, the junction contained 7 bases not matched to a gene.

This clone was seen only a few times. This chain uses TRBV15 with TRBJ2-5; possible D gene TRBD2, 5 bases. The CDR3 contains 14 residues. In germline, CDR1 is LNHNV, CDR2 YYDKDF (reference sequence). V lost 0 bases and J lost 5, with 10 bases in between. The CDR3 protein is CATSRDVGAETQYF. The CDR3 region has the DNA TGTGCCACCAGCAGAGATGTGGGAGCTGAGACCCAGTACTTC. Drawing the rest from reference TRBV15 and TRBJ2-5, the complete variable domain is DAMVIQNPRYQVTQFGKPVTLSCSQTLNHNVMYWYQQKSSQAPKLLFHYYDKDFNNEADTPDNFQSRRPNTSFCFLDIRSPGLGDTAMYLCATSRDVGAETQYFGPGTRLLVL.

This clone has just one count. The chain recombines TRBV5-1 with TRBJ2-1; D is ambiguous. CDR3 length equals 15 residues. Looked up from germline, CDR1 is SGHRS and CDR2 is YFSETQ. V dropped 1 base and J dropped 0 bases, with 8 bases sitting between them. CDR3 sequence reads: CASSLSAISYNEQFF. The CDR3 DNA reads TGCGCCAGCAGCTTGAGCGCTATCTCCTACAATGAGCAGTTCTTC.

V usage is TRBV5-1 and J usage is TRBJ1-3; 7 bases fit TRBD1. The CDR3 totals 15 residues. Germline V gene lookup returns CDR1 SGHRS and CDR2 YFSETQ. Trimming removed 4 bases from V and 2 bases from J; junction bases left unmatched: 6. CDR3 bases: TGCGCCAGCAGCCAAACAGGGGTCACTGGAAACACCATATATTTT. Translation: CASSQTGVTGNTIYF.

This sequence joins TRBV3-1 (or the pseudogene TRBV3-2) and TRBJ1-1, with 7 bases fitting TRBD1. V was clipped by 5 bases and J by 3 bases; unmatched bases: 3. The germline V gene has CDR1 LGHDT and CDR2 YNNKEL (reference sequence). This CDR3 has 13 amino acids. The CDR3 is CASSSQGHTEAFF. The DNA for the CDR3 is TGTGCCAGCAGCTCACAGGGGCACACTGAAGCTTTCTTT.

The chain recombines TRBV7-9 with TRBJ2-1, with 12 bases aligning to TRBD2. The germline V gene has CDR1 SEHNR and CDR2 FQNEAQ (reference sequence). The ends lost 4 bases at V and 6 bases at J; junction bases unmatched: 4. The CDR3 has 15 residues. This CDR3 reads CASSSSGGGINEQFF. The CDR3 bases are TGTGCCAGCAGCTCTAGCGGGGGGGGCATCAATGAGCAGTTCTTC.

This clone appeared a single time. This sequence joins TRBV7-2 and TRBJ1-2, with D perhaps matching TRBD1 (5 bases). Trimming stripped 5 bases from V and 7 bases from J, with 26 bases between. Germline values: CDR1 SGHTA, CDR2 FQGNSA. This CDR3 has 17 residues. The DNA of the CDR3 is TGTGCCAGCAGCGGGCCGATCAGAAGAGACAGCTTCTTTGGCTACACCTTC. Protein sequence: CASSGPIRRDSFFGYTF. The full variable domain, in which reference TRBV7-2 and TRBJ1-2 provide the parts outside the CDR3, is GAGVSQSPSNKVTEKGKDVELRCDPISGHTALYWYRQSLGQGLEFLIYFQGNSAPDKSGLPSDRFSAERTGGSVSTLTIQRTQQEDSAVYLCASSGPIRRDSFFGYTFGSGTRLTVV.

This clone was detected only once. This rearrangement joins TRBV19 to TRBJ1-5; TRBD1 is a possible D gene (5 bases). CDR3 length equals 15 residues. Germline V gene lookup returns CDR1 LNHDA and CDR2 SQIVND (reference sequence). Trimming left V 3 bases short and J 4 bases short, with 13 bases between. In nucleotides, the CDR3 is TGTGCCAGTAGTATGGGGCCGGCCGGAAATCAGCCCCAGCATTTT. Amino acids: CASSMGPAGNQPQHF.

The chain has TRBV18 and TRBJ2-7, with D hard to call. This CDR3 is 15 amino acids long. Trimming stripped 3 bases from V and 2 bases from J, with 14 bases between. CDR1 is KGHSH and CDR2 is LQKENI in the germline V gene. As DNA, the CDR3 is TGTGCCAGCTCACCCTCGGGTGAAAGTACCTACGAGCAGTACTTC. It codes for CASSPSGESTYEQYF.

The chain's CDR3 is CASSRTSGGVSSYNEQFF. The CDR3, as DNA: TGTGCCAGCAGCCGGACTAGCGGGGGGGTAAGCTCCTACAATGAGCAGTTCTTC. The chain joins TRBV27 to TRBJ2-1; 15 bases align to TRBD2. Trimming at V came to 6 bases and at J to 0 bases, leaving 6 bases not matched to a gene. The CDR3 sequence is 18 residues long. Germline lookup yields CDR1 MNHEY and CDR2 SMNVEV (reference sequence).

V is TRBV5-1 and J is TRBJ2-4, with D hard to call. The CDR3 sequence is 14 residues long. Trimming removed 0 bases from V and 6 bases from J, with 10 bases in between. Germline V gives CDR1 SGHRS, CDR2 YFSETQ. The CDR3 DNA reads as TGCGCCAGCAGCTTGGAACAGTCTCCAAACATTCAGTACTTC. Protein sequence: CASSLEQSPNIQYF.

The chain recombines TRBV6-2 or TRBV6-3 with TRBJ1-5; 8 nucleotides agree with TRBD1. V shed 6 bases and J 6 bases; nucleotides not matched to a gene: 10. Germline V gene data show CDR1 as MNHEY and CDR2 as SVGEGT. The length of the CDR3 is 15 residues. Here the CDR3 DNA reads TGTGCCAGCAGCCTACAGGGGGGCAGGGGTCAGCCCCAGCATTTT. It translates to CASSLQGGRGQPQHF.

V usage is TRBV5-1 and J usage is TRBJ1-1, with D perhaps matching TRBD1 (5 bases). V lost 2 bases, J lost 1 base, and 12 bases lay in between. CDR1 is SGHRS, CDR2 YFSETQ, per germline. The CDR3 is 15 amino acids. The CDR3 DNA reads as TGCGCCAGCAGCTTCGGAGGGGAGGGGAACACTGAAGCTTTCTTT. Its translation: CASSFGGEGNTEAFF.

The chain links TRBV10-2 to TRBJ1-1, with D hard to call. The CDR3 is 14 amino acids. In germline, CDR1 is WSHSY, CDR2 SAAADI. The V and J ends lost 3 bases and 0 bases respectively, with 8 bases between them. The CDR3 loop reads CASSDHSLNTEAFF. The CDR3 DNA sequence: TGCGCCAGCAGTGACCACAGTCTGAACACTGAAGCTTTCTTT.

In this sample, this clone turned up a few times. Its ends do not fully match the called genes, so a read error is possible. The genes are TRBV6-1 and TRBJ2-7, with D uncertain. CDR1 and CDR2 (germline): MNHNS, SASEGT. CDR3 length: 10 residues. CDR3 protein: CASSEEGDHF. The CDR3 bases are TGTGCCAGCAGTGAAGAAGGAGATCACTTC.

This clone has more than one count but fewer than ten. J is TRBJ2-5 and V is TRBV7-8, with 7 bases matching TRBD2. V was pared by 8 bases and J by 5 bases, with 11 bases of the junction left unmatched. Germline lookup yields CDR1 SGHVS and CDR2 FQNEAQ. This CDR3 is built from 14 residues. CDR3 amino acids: CASARARGGETQYF. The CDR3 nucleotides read TGTGCCAGCGCTAGGGCCCGGGGAGGGGAGACCCAGTACTTC.

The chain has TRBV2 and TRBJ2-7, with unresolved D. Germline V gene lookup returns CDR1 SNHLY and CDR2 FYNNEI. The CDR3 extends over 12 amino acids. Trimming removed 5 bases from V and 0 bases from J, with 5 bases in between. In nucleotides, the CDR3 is TGTGCCAGCAGTAGCTTCTCCTACGAGCAGTACTTC. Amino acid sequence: CASSSFSYEQYF. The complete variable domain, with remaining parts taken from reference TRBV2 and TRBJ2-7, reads EPEVTQTPSHQVTQMGQEVILRCVPISNHLYFYWYRQILGQKVEFLVSFYNNEISEKSEIFDDQFSVERPDGSNFTLKIRSTKLEDSAMYFCASSSFSYEQYFGPGTRLTVT.

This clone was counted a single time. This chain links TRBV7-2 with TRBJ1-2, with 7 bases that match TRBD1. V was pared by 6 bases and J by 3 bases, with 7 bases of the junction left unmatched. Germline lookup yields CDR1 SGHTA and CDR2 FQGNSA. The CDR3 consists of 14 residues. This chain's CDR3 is CASSFRQGDYGYTF. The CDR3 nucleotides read TGTGCCAGCAGTTTTAGACAGGGTGACTATGGCTACACCTTC.

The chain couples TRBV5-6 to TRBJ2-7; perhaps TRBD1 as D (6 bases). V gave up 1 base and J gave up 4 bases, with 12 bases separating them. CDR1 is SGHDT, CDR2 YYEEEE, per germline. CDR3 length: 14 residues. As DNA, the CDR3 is TGTGCCAGCAGCTTGCCACAGGGCCTTTACGAGCAGTACTTC. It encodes CASSLPQGLYEQYF.

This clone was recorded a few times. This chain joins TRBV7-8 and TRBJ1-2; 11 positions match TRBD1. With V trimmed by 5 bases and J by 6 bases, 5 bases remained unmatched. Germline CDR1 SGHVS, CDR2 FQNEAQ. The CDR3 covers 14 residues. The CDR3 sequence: CASSLRTGGDGYTF. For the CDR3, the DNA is TGTGCCAGCAGCCTGAGGACAGGGGGCGATGGCTACACCTTC.

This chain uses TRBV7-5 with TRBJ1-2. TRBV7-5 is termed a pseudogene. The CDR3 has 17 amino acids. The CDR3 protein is CARSLSNPGGANYGYTF. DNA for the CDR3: TGTGCCAGAAGCTTATCCAACCCGGGGGGAGCTAACTATGGCTACACCTTC.